These 26 T cell receptor beta chains originate from one sample sequenced in a study of OX40 agonist ivuxolimab in advanced cancers. Produced via immunoSEQ multiplex PCR; TCRdb's table is partial and in-frame only. The sample yields about 7,000 clones, 76% seen once. Sequenced here: CD4+ or CD8+ T cells sorted from blood, sampled in a trial of the OX40 agonist ivuxolimab. These receptors were collected from an adult with an advanced solid tumor such as melanoma, head and neck, liver or kidney cancer.

This clone was counted once. V usage is TRBV25-1 and J usage is TRBJ1-1; 7 bases agree with TRBD1. The CDR3 length is 14 residues. The germline CDR1 and CDR2 sequences are MGHDK and SYGVNS. V was pared by 1 base and J by 10 bases, with 9 bases of the junction left unmatched. CDR3 residues: CASSEWGGGEVAFF. In DNA, the CDR3 is TGTGCCAGCAGTGAATGGGGAGGGGGCGAGGTAGCTTTCTTT.

The chain has TRBV27 and TRBJ2-7; 7 nucleotides match TRBD2. Germline V lookup: CDR1 MNHEY, CDR2 SMNVEV (reference sequence). The CDR3 length is 16 residues. Trimming took 6 bases from V and 2 from J; bases not matched to a gene: 13. The CDR3: CASRTLGAGETYEQYF. CDR3 bases: TGTGCCAGCAGAACCCTAGGGGCGGGAGAAACCTACGAGCAGTACTTC.

This clone was detected a few times. V usage is TRBV2 and J usage is TRBJ1-2; D may be TRBD1 (5 bases). The germline CDR1 and CDR2 sequences are SNHLY and FYNNEI. V shed 3 bases and J shed 5 bases, with 10 bases lying between them. CDR3 length: 13 amino acids. In nucleotides, the CDR3 is TGTGCCAGCAGTGAGGGGGAGCGTTATGGCTACACCTTC. Its protein product is CASSEGERYGYTF.

Turning to this clone: Its ends do not fully match the called genes, so a read error is possible. The chain links TRBV11-3 to TRBJ2-7, with a weak D call TRBD1 (5 bases). The CDR3 is 12 amino acids. From germline, CDR1 is SGHNT and CDR2 YENEEA. The CDR3 protein is CASSLGKAGLRF. CDR3 sequence (DNA): TGTGCCAGCAGCTTAGGGAAGGCAGGGCTTCGCTTC.

CDR3 in DNA: TGTGCCAGCAGCTTAACTGGGGGCAGTCCGGAAGGGGCTTTCTTT. Encoded protein: CASSLTGGSPEGAFF. This chain uses TRBV7-3 with TRBJ1-1; D possibly corresponds to TRBD1 (6 bases). V was trimmed by 0 bases and J by 11 bases, leaving 19 bases between them. Per the germline V gene, CDR1 is SGHTA and CDR2 is FQGTGA. The CDR3 loop spans 15 amino acids.

This clone has only one observation. The chain employs TRBV7-8 and TRBJ2-7; D perhaps matches TRBD2 (6 bases). Looked up from germline, CDR1 is SGHVS and CDR2 is FQNEAQ. V lost 10 bases, J lost 6 bases, and 19 bases lay in between. This CDR3 region has 13 residues. The CDR3 region has the DNA TGTGCCATTTCCCGGGACTCAGAGGTCGAGCAGTACTTC. As protein: CAISRDSEVEQYF. Supplemented by reference TRBV7-8 and TRBJ2-7, the full variable domain reads GAGVSQSPRYKVAKRGQDVALRCDPISGHVSLFWYQQALGQGPEFLTYFQNEAQLDKSGLPSDRFFAERPEGSVSTLKIQRTQQEDSAVYLCAISRDSEVEQYFGPGTRLTVT.

The rearrangement uses TRBV7-2 and TRBJ1-4; no clear D gene. The CDR3 is 14 amino acids. V dropped 1 base and J dropped 7 bases, with 10 bases sitting between them. Germline CDR1 and CDR2: SGHTA and FQGNSA. In nucleotides, the CDR3 is TGTGCCAGCAGCTTAGTGGCAGTAGGTGAAAAACTGTTTTTT. Protein sequence: CASSLVAVGEKLFF.

This clone rates as medium-sized. The V gene is TRBV28, the J gene TRBJ2-3, with D hard to call. There are 13 residues in the CDR3. Trimming left V 3 bases short and J 4 bases short, with 8 bases between. Germline loops: CDR1 MDHEN, CDR2 SYDVKM. The CDR3 DNA reads as TGTGCCAGCAGTTTGGGTGGCGCAGATACGCAGTATTTT. Translated, it gives CASSLGGADTQYF. Drawing the rest from reference TRBV28 and TRBJ2-3, the complete variable domain is DVKVTQSSRYLVKRTGEKVFLECVQDMDHENMFWYRQDPGLGLRLIYFSYDVKMKEKGDIPEGYSVSREKKERFSLILESASTNQTSMYLCASSLGGADTQYFGPGTRLTVL.

This chain uses TRBV7-9 with TRBJ2-1; TRBD2 matches at 14 bases. Per the germline V gene, CDR1 is SEHNR and CDR2 is FQNEAQ (reference sequence). Losses at the gene ends were 5 bases for V and 8 bases for J; bases not matched to a gene: 8. CDR3 length equals 16 residues. The CDR3 nucleotides are TGTGCCAGCAGCAACACCGGGACTAGCGGGAGTTATGAGCAGTTCTTC. As protein: CASSNTGTSGSYEQFF.

The V call is TRBV23-1, the J call TRBJ2-1; D uncertain. TRBV23-1 falls under the ORF class, with uncertain function. The CDR3 totals 8 residues. The ends were cut back, 4 bases at V and 16 bases at J, with 5 bases in the middle. CDR3 loop: CASSLDFF. The CDR3 bases are TGCGCCAGCAGTCTAGATTTCTTC.

CDR3 sequence (DNA): TGCGCCAGCAGCCAAAACAGCGGGGGTAACTACGAGCAGTACTTC. It is translated as CASSQNSGGNYEQYF. The chain recombines TRBV4-1 with TRBJ2-7, with 8 nucleotides matching TRBD2. Trimming removed 2 bases from V and 3 bases from J; junction bases left unmatched: 6. The CDR3 has 15 amino acids. Per germline, CDR1 MGHRA and CDR2 YSYEKL.

The rearrangement links TRBV7-6 to TRBJ2-7; D call uncertain. Germline V lookup: CDR1 SGHVS, CDR2 FNYEAQ. The CDR3 sequence is 14 residues long. Trimming removed 0 bases at V and 3 bases at J, with 9 bases between. The CDR3 DNA reads as TGTGCCAGCAGCTTAGCGATGGCACACTACGAGCAGTACTTC. It encodes CASSLAMAHYEQYF.

The V call is TRBV28, the J call TRBJ1-4; the D gene is possibly TRBD1 (6 bases). The CDR3 spans 16 residues. V lost 2 bases to trimming and J lost 8 bases, with 18 bases between them. The V gene's germline CDR1 is MDHEN and CDR2 SYDVKM. The CDR3, as DNA: TGTGCCAGCAGTTTAGGGGCAGGGGATTTAAGAGAAAAACTGTTTTTT. Translating gives CASSLGAGDLREKLFF.

In DNA, the CDR3 is TGTGCCAGCAGCCTTGAAGAGTACAGCTCCTACGAGCAGTACTTC. It specifies CASSLEEYSSYEQYF. The chain recombines TRBV11-1 with TRBJ2-5; D ambiguous. The end of the DNA fits TRBJ2-7 better, so the J call may be wrong. The germline V gene encodes CDR1 SGHAT and CDR2 FQDESV (reference sequence). The CDR3 length is 15 residues.

Here the CDR3 reads CASSVDSGGLPYEQYF. In nucleotides, the CDR3 is TGTGCCAGCAGCGTCGACTCGGGAGGACTCCCATACGAGCAGTACTTC. This chain uses TRBV9 with TRBJ2-7; 7 positions match TRBD2. V trimming: 2 bases; J trimming: 4 bases; junction bases outside the gene matches: 12. The CDR3 has 16 amino acids. Germline assignment: CDR1 SGDLS and CDR2 YYNGEE.

This clone was counted a few times. This chain joins TRBV7-9 and TRBJ2-3; 8 bases align to TRBD2. Germline CDR1 reads SEHNR; CDR2 reads FQNEAQ (reference sequence). Trimming cost V 4 bases and J 3 bases; bases outside gene matches: 6. This CDR3 region has 15 residues. CDR3 sequence reads: CASSWRRGVTDTQYF. CDR3 nucleotide sequence: TGTGCCAGCAGCTGGCGGCGGGGGGTAACAGATACGCAGTATTTT.

The DNA of the CDR3 is TGTGCCAGCAGCTTGACTAGCAAAAGCACAGATACGCAGTATTTT. It encodes CASSLTSKSTDTQYF. This chain links TRBV5-6 with TRBJ2-3; D might be TRBD2 (6 bases). V was shortened by 1 base and J by 0 bases, with 9 bases between the two germline ends. The CDR3 runs to 15 residues. Germline V gives CDR1 SGHDT, CDR2 YYEEEE.

The sample holds a few counts of this clone. V gene TRBV6-4 combines with J gene TRBJ1-1, with D hard to call. The germline V gene encodes CDR1 MRHNA and CDR2 SNTAGT. CDR3 size: 13 residues. Trimming stripped 6 bases from V and 3 bases from J, with 11 bases between. CDR3 region: CASRVNFDTEAFF. In DNA form, the CDR3 reads TGTGCCAGCAGGGTTAACTTCGACACTGAAGCTTTCTTT.

The chain joins TRBV9 to TRBJ2-7; D may be TRBD1 (6 bases). Germline V gene sequence: CDR1 SGDLS, CDR2 YYNGEE. The V end lost 0 bases, the J end lost 6 bases, and 10 bases lay between the germline ends. CDR3 length: 13 residues. CDR3 DNA: TGTGCCAGCAGCGTAGGGACAGCGCGCGAGCAGTACTTC. This sequence encodes CASSVGTAREQYF.

DNA for the CDR3: TGTGCCAGCAGTTACTCAGTTCCCCTCAATGAGCAGTTCTTC. Translating gives CASSYSVPLNEQFF. The gene calls are TRBV6-5 and TRBJ2-1; no definite D call. This CDR3 comprises 14 residues. With 0 bases removed from V and 6 bases from J, the gap between germline ends came to 9 bases. Germline CDR1 and CDR2: MNHEY and SVGAGI.

The chain couples TRBV6-6 to TRBJ2-7; 12 bases align to TRBD2. V shed 4 bases, J shed 3 bases, and the junction held 7 bases outside the gene matches. This CDR3 is 16 amino acids long. Germline CDR1 MNHNY, CDR2 SVGAGI (reference sequence). The CDR3 DNA follows: TGTGCCAGCAGTTCCGCCGGACTAGCGGGGAACTACGAGCAGTACTTC. Its protein is CASSSAGLAGNYEQYF.

J is TRBJ1-1 and V is TRBV28, with D possibly being TRBD1 (6 bases). With 6 bases removed from V and 1 base from J, the gap between germline ends came to 15 bases. In germline, CDR1 is MDHEN, CDR2 SYDVKM. The CDR3 is 15 residues long. CDR3 residues: CASRGAGGPNTEAFF. The CDR3 bases are TGTGCCAGCAGGGGAGCCGGGGGGCCGAACACTGAAGCTTTCTTT. Using reference TRBV28 and TRBJ1-1 for the parts outside the CDR3, the full variable domain is DVKVTQSSRYLVKRTGEKVFLECVQDMDHENMFWYRQDPGLGLRLIYFSYDVKMKEKGDIPEGYSVSREKKERFSLILESASTNQTSMYLCASRGAGGPNTEAFFGQGTRLTVV.

This clone is labeled large. The J gene is TRBJ2-7, the V gene TRBV14, with D uncertain. The V end lost 2 bases, the J end lost 2 bases, and 10 bases lay between the germline ends. CDR3 length: 14 amino acids. Germline V gives CDR1 SGHDN, CDR2 FVKESK. The CDR3 reads CASSQPRRPYEQYF. CDR3 bases: TGTGCCAGCAGCCAACCACGTAGACCCTACGAGCAGTACTTC.

Sample share makes this clone medium-sized. This chain uses TRBV6-1 with TRBJ2-7, with D possibly matching TRBD2 (5 bases). The CDR3 runs 14 residues. V gave up 6 bases and J gave up 5 bases, with 17 bases separating them. Germline loops: CDR1 MNHNS, CDR2 SASEGT. Here the CDR3 DNA reads TGTGCCAGCAGCCCCTACCTCGAGGGCGACGAGCAGTACTTC. It codes for CASSPYLEGDEQYF.

This clone has a single count. The chain has TRBV27 and TRBJ2-7, with TRBD2 matching 7 bases. The junction had 12 bases not matched to a gene; V was cut back by 1 base and J by 6 bases. The length of the CDR3 is 16 residues. Per germline, CDR1 MNHEY and CDR2 SMNVEV (reference sequence). CDR3 coding DNA: TGTGCCAGCAGTTTATTTCTGGGCGGGGGAGGGAGCGAGCAGTACTTC. Protein product: CASSLFLGGGGSEQYF.

The chain is built from TRBV27 and TRBJ1-1; D possibly corresponds to TRBD1 (5 bases). The germline V gene has CDR1 MNHEY and CDR2 SMNVEV (reference sequence). The CDR3 sequence is 14 residues long. The germline V and J ends were trimmed by 5 bases and 1 base, with 11 bases remaining between them. The CDR3 loop is CASSLGPANTEAFF. The CDR3 DNA sequence: TGTGCCAGCAGTCTGGGACCGGCGAACACTGAAGCTTTCTTT.